The present T cell receptor (beta chain) was sequenced within a study of Tregs in tolerant kidney transplant recipients. Study-level results: The small number of patients limits these findings pending further validation. Tregs expanded with activated donor B cells seemed most donor-specific.

The method was immunoSEQ multiplex PCR; TCRdb's version includes in-frame clones alone and lacks a portion of them. The sample carries roughly 250,000 clones, about 80% recorded once. Unstimulated regulatory T cells (CD4+CD25+CD127-), CD4+CD25- non-regulatory cells, CD4 and CD8 cells were FACS-sorted from thawed PBMCs. Of note for this clone: The antigen is undetermined.

This CDR3 is 11 amino acids long. CDR1 is DFQATT, CDR2 SNEGSKA, per germline (reference sequence). This sequence was found in a human donor in good health. The gene calls are TRBV20-1 and TRBJ2-5, with D uncertain. The DNA end is a closer match to TRBJ2-7, so the J assignment may be wrong. The sequenced sample was CD4+ T cells from blood. The CDR3 region is CSAMNSYEQYF. The CDR3 DNA follows: TGCAGTGCCATGAATTCCTACGAGCAGTACTTC.